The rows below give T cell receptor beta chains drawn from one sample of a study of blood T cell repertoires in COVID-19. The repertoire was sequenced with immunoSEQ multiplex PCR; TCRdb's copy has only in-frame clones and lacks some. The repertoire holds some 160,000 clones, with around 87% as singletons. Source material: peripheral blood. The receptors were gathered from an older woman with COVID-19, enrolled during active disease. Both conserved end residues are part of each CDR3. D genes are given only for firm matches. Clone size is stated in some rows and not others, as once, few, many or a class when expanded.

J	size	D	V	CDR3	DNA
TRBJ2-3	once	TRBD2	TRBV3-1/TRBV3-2	CASSQAIGLAGLTDTQYF	TGTGCCAGCAGCCAAGCCATAGGACTAGCGGGGCTCACAGATACGCAGTATTTT
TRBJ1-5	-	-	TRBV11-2	CASSLGVGGYSNQPQHF	TGTGCCAGCAGCTTAGGAGTGGGGGGGTATAGCAATCAGCCCCAGCATTTT
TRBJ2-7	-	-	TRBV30	CASTALSSYEQYF	TGTGCCTCCACAGCCTTAAGCTCCTACGAGCAGTACTTC
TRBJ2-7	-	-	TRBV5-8	CASSLGSGYEQYF	TGTGCCAGCAGCTTGGGGTCAGGCTACGAGCAGTACTTC
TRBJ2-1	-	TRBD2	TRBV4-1	CASSQDLAGGYNEQFF	TGCGCCAGCAGCCAAGACCTAGCGGGGGGCTACAATGAGCAGTTCTTC
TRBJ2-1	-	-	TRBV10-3	CAISVGGEQFF	TGTGCCATCAGTGTAGGAGGAGAGCAGTTCTTC
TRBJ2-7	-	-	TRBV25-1	CASSASGNYEQYF	TGTGCCAGCAGTGCTTCGGGGAACTACGAGCAGTACTTC
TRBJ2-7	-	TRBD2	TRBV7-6	CASSLAGPREAYF	TGTGCCAGCAGCTTAGCGGGACCCCGGGAGGCGTACTTC
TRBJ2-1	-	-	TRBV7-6	CASSPILQGGKFVQFF	TGTGCCAGCAGCCCTATACTACAGGGCGGTAAATTTGTGCAGTTCTTC
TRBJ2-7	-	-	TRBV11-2	CASSPSYEQYF	TGTGCCAGCAGCCCGTCCTACGAGCAGTACTTC
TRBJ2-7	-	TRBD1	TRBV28	CASSQTMGQVYEQYF	TGTGCCAGCAGCCAAACCATGGGACAGGTGTACGAGCAGTACTTC
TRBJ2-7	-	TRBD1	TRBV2	CAARGQAAYEQYF	TGTGCTGCAAGGGGACAGGCGGCCTACGAGCAGTACTTC
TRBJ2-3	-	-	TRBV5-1	CASSLEGHRQDRTDTQYF	TGCGCCAGCAGCTTGGAGGGGCATCGGCAGGACCGCACAGATACGCAGTATTTT
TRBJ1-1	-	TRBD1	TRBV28	CASSLSGGNTEAFF	TGTGCCAGCAGTTTGTCAGGGGGGAACACTGAAGCTTTCTTT
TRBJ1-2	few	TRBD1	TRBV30	CALDRGRYGYTF	TGTGCCCTGGACAGGGGACGATATGGCTACACCTTC
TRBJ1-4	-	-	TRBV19	CASSGSDYEKLFF	TGTGCCAGTTCGGGGTCGGACTATGAAAAACTGTTTTTT
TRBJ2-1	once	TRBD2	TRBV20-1	CSASPMTSGGVNEQFF	TGCAGTGCTAGTCCGATGACTAGCGGGGGGGTAAATGAGCAGTTCTTC
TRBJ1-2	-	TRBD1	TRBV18	CASSPQPPGQGANKGGYTF	TGTGCCAGCTCACCTCAGCCCCCGGGACAGGGGGCGAATAAGGGTGGCTACACCTTC
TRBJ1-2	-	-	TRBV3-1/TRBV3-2	CASSQELAQGYTF	TGTGCCAGCAGCCAAGAATTGGCCCAGGGCTACACCTTC
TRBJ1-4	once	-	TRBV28	CASTPGTRGNEKLFF	TGTGCCAGCACCCCTGGGACGCGGGGTAATGAAAAACTGTTTTTT
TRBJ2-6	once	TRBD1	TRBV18	CASSLDRGRTANVLTF	TGTGCCAGCTCGCTAGACAGGGGGCGGACGGCCAACGTCCTGACTTTC
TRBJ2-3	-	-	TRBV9	CASSDLLPGDTQYF	TGTGCCAGCAGCGACCTATTGCCTGGAGATACGCAGTATTTT
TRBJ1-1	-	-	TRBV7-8	CASSVNWNTEAFF	TGTGCCAGCAGCGTTAACTGGAACACTGAAGCTTTCTTT
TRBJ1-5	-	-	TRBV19	CASSPGRAHQPQHF	TGTGCCAGTAGCCCTGGGAGGGCCCACCAGCCCCAGCATTTT
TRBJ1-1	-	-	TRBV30	CAWGQRNTEAFF	TGTGCCTGGGGACAGAGGAACACTGAAGCTTTCTTT
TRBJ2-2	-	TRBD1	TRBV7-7	CASSLDLAGGGSGELFF	TGTGCTAGCAGCTTAGATCTAGCAGGGGGCGGATCCGGGGAGCTGTTTTTT
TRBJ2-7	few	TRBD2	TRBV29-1	CSARTSGGIEQYF	TGCAGCGCCCGGACTAGCGGGGGGATCGAGCAGTACTTC
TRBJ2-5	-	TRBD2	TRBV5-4	CASSSSGAGQETQYF	TGTGCCAGCAGCTCTAGCGGGGCGGGGCAAGAGACCCAGTACTTC
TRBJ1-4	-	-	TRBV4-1	CASSQLDRGAANEKLFF	TGCGCCAGCAGCCAACTCGATCGGGGGGCGGCTAATGAAAAACTGTTTTTT
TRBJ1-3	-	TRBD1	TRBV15	CATSRGTGTGNTIYF	TGTGCCACCAGCAGAGGGACAGGCACTGGAAACACCATATATTTT
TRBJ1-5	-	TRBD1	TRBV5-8	CASSTGTVSNQPQHF	TGTGCCAGCAGCACGGGGACAGTTAGCAATCAGCCCCAGCATTTT
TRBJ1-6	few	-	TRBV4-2	CASSQDPGSNSPLHF	TGTGCCAGCAGCCAAGATCCGGGTTCAAATTCACCCCTCCACTTT
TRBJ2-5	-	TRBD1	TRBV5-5	CASSLEGTGTQYF	TGTGCCAGCAGCTTGGAGGGGACAGGGACCCAGTACTTC
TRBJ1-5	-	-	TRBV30	CAWGTGDQPQHF	TGTGCCTGGGGAACAGGCGATCAGCCCCAGCATTTT
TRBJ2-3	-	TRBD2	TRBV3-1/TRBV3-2	CASSFPYTGGPGTQYF	TGTGCCAGCAGCTTCCCCTACACGGGGGGGCCAGGTACGCAGTATTTT
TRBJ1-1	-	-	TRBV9	CASSVRDQVGPEAFF	TGTGCCAGCAGCGTAAGAGATCAGGTGGGCCCTGAAGCTTTCTTT
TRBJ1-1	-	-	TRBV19	CASSSRIMNTEAFF	TGTGCCAGTAGTAGCAGAATCATGAACACTGAAGCTTTCTTT
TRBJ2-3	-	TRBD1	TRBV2	CASRGDRGITDTQYF	TGTGCCAGCAGGGGGGACAGGGGTATCACAGATACGCAGTATTTT
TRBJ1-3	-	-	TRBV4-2	CASSQDQLAQNTIYF	TGTGCCAGCAGCCAAGATCAGTTAGCCCAAAACACCATATATTTT
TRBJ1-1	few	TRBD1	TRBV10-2	CASSGTGDRAEAFF	TGCGCCAGCAGCGGGACAGGGGATCGGGCTGAAGCTTTCTTT
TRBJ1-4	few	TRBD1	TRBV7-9	CASSLSPQGPGLELFF	TGTGCCAGCAGCTTATCTCCACAGGGGCCCGGCCTCGAACTGTTTTTT
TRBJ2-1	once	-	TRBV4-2	CASSQPQDGENEQFF	TGTGCCAGCAGCCAGCCGCAGGACGGGGAGAATGAGCAGTTCTTC
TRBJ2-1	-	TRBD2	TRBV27	CASSQLAGGPLNEQFF	TGTGCCAGCAGTCAACTAGCGGGGGGGCCTCTGAATGAGCAGTTCTTC
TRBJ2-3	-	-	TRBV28	CASSSGYTQYF	TGTGCCAGCAGTTCCGGTTATACGCAGTATTTT
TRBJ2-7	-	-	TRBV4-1	CASKPQFDTYEQYF	TGCGCCAGCAAGCCCCAATTCGATACCTACGAGCAGTACTTC
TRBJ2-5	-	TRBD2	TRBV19	CASSIDGGKTGTQYF	TGTGCCAGTAGTATAGACGGGGGGAAGACGGGGACCCAGTACTTC
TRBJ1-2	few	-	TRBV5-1	CASSLDRNYGYTF	TGCGCCAGCAGCTTGGACAGGAACTATGGCTACACCTTC
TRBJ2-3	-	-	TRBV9	CASSGTGVTTDTQYF	TGTGCCAGCAGCGGGACGGGGGTGACCACAGATACGCAGTATTTT
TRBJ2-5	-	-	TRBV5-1	CASSLGPLIIQETQYF	TGCGCCAGCAGCTTGGGGCCTCTGATAATCCAAGAGACCCAGTACTTC
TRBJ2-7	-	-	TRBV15	CATSRAPPGNEQYF	TGTGCCACCAGCAGAGCCCCCCCGGGTAACGAGCAGTACTTC
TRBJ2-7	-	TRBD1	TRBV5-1	CASSLGYRGLYEQYF	TGCGCCAGCAGCTTGGGATACAGGGGGCTTTACGAGCAGTACTTC
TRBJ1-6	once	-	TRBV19	CASSSRDTNSPLHF	TGTGCCAGTAGTTCCCGGGATACCAATTCACCCCTCCACTTT
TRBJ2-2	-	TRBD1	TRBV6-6	CASSSGQGDGELFF	TGTGCCAGCAGTTCGGGACAGGGTGACGGGGAGCTGTTTTTT
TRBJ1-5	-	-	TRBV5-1	CASSLGSSNQPQHF	TGCGCCAGCAGCTTGGGGAGTAGCAATCAGCCCCAGCATTTT
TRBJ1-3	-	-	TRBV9	CASSVVATSSGNTIYF	TGTGCCAGCAGCGTAGTAGCAACCAGCTCTGGAAACACCATATATTTT
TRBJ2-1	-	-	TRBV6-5	CASTVGNEQFF	TGTGCCAGCACCGTCGGCAATGAGCAGTTCTTC
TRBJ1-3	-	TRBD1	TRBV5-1	CASSLAGTGPGNTIYF	TGCGCCAGCAGCTTGGCGGGGACAGGGCCTGGAAACACCATATATTTT
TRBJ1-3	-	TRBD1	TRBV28	CASSPASGTGAGNTIYF	TGTGCCAGCAGTCCAGCCTCGGGGACAGGGGCTGGAAACACCATATATTTT
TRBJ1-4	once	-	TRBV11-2	CASSLEPKTANEKLFF	TGTGCCAGCAGCTTAGAGCCCAAGACAGCTAATGAAAAACTGTTTTTT
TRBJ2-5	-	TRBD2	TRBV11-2	CASSLGSGGKETQYF	TGTGCCAGCAGCTTAGGTTCGGGAGGGAAAGAGACCCAGTACTTC